This T cell receptor (beta chain) was identified in a study of spatial heterogeneity in lung cancer. Study at large: Unique TCR and UMI combinations averaged more than ten appearances each in raw reads. Study-wide points: The number of expanded tumor alpha and beta chains correlated with mutation number.

Time point here: sample taken at primary tumor resection. TCRdb independently ran MiXCR on the 5' RACE reads; one entry per CDR3 protein. The repertoire holds fewer than 30,000 distinct CDR3 sequences, with roughly 6.9% as singletons. This clonotype was counted many times. Its antigen is unidentified. This CDR3 contains 15 residues. The V gene's germline CDR1 is MDHEN and CDR2 SYDVKM. J was trimmed by 8 bases and V by 5 bases; bases with no gene match: 8. The material was lung tumor tissue, obtained at surgery. This TCR was recovered from a male donor with early-stage non-small cell lung cancer. This chain connects TRBV28 to TRBJ2-1, with TRBD2 identical over 11 bases. CDR3 sequence: CASSTTSGGGDEQFF. CDR3 sequence (DNA): TGTGCCAGCAGTACTACTAGCGGGGGAGGGGATGAGCAGTTCTTC.